The 9 T cell receptor beta chains below come from one sample, sequenced in a study of blood T cell repertoires in COVID-19. Generated by immunoSEQ multiplex PCR, the TCRdb table keeps only in-frame clones and is missing some. In the table there are roughly 260,000 clones, more than 65% of which are singletons. Sequenced input: peripheral blood. The receptor source for this set is a woman aged 40 to 50 with active or convalescent COVID-19.

The genes are TRBV3-1 (or the pseudogene TRBV3-2) and TRBJ1-6; TRBD1 matches at 9 bases. The CDR3 runs to 17 residues. V lost 4 bases, J lost 6 bases, and 10 bases stayed unmatched. Germline V gene sequence: CDR1 LGHDT, CDR2 YNNKEL (reference sequence). The CDR3 loop is CASSRRRMGQGNSPLHF. The CDR3 coding sequence is TGTGCCAGCAGCCGACGGCGGATGGGACAGGGTAATTCACCCCTCCACTTT.

This sequence joins TRBV28 and TRBJ1-5; D unclear. Germline loops: CDR1 MDHEN, CDR2 SYDVKM. V lost 5 bases, J lost 9 bases, and 5 bases lay in between. CDR3 length: 10 residues. The CDR3 spells CASSIRPQHF. CDR3 DNA: TGTGCCAGCAGTATTAGGCCCCAGCATTTT.

This CDR3 is CASSLRAGGNNSPLHF. The CDR3, as DNA: TGTGCCAGCAGCTTAAGGGCGGGCGGTAATAATTCACCCCTCCACTTT. This chain connects TRBV7-3 to TRBJ1-6; D not certain. The germline gives CDR1 SGHTA, CDR2 FQGTGA. The CDR3 is made up of 16 amino acids. V was shortened by 1 base and J by 5 bases, with 12 bases between the two germline ends. Full variable domain (rest looked up from reference TRBV7-3 and TRBJ1-6): GAGVSQTPSNKVTEKGKYVELRCDPISGHTALYWYRQSLGQGPEFLIYFQGTGAADDSGLPNDRFFAVRPEGSVSTLKIQRTERGDSAVYLCASSLRAGGNNSPLHFGNGTRLTVT.

V gene TRBV6-5 combines with J gene TRBJ2-1, with 11 bases lining up with TRBD2. J was trimmed by 7 bases and V by 6 bases; bases with no gene match: 8. Germline assignment: CDR1 MNHEY and CDR2 SVGAGI. The CDR3 runs 15 residues. The CDR3 loop is CASSAGTSGLNEQFF. CDR3 in DNA: TGTGCCAGCAGCGCCGGGACTAGCGGCTTGAATGAGCAGTTCTTC.

In its sample, this clone was seen a few times. This sequence joins TRBV7-2 and TRBJ1-6; D not certain. The V end lost 5 bases, the J end lost 8 bases, and 7 bases lay between the germline ends. Germline V gene lookup returns CDR1 SGHTA and CDR2 FQGNSA. The CDR3 runs to 12 residues. The CDR3 region has the DNA TGTGCCAGCAGCCCCGGGTATTCACCCCTCCACTTT. It translates to CASSPGYSPLHF.

The CDR3 loop reads CASSPGTAQETQYF. DNA of the CDR3: TGTGCCAGCTCACCCGGGACAGCTCAAGAGACCCAGTACTTC. The V gene is TRBV18, the J gene TRBJ2-5, with 7 bases lining up with TRBD1. Germline V gives CDR1 KGHSH, CDR2 LQKENI. With 3 bases clipped from V and 2 bases from J, the junction kept 3 bases outside the gene matches. The CDR3 has 14 residues. Full variable domain (remainder filled in from reference TRBV18 and TRBJ2-5): NAGVMQNPRHLVRRRGQEARLRCSPMKGHSHVYWYRQLPEEGLKFMVYLQKENIIDESGMPKERFSAEFPKEGPSILRIQQVVRGDSAAYFCASSPGTAQETQYFGPGTRLLVL.

This chain links TRBV10-3 with TRBJ1-1; TRBD1 matches 9 bases. CDR3 length: 16 amino acids. The ends lost 3 bases at V and 0 bases at J; junction bases unmatched: 5. CDR1 and CDR2 from the germline V gene are ENHRY and SYGVKD. CDR3: CAISDTHRGLNTEAFF. The CDR3 coding sequence is TGTGCCATCAGTGATACCCACAGGGGGCTGAACACTGAAGCTTTCTTT.

The chain joins TRBV3-1 (or the pseudogene TRBV3-2) to TRBJ1-2; D is unclear. V shed 6 bases and J shed 7 bases, with 12 bases lying between them. The CDR3 has 12 residues. CDR1 is LGHDT, CDR2 YNNKEL, per germline (reference sequence). Here the CDR3 reads CASRGGPRGYTF. The DNA of the CDR3 is TGTGCCAGCAGGGGCGGGCCACGTGGCTACACCTTC.

The V and J genes are TRBV29-1 and TRBJ2-3; a possible D gene is TRBD1 (5 bases). Germline V CDR1 and CDR2: SQVTM, ANQGSEA. The length of the CDR3 is 13 residues. V lost 6 bases and J 1 base, leaving 11 bases between the germline ends. This CDR3 is CSVTPRGTDTQYF. CDR3 bases: TGCAGCGTCACGCCCAGGGGCACAGATACGCAGTATTTT.